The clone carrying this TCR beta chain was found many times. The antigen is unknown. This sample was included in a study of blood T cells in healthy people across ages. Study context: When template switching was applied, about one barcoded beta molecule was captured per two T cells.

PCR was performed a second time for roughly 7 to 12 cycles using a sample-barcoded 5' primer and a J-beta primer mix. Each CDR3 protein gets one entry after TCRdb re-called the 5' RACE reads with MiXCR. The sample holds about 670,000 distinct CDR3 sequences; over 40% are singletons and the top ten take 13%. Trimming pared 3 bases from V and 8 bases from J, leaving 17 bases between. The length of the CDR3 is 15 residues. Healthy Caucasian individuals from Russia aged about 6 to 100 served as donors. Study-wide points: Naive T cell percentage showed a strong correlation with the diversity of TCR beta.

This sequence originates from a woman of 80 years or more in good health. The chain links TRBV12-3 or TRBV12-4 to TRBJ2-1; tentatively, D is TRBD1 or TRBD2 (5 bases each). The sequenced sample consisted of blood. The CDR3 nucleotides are TGTGCCAGCAGTTTTCGGGTTGGGGGAGCGGATGAGCAGTTCTTC. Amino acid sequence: CASSFRVGGADEQFF.